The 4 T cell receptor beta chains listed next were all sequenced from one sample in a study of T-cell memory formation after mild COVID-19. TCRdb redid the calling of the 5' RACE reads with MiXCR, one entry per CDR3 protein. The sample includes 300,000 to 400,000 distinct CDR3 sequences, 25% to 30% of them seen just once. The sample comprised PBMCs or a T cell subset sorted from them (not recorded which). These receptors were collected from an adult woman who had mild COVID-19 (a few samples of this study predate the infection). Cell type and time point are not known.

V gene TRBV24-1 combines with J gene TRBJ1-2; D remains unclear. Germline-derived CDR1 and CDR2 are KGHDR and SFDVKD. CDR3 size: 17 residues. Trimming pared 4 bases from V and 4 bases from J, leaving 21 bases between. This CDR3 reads CATSDARLADESYGYTF. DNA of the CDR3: TGTGCCACCAGTGACGCCCGTCTGGCAGATGAGTCCTATGGCTACACCTTC.

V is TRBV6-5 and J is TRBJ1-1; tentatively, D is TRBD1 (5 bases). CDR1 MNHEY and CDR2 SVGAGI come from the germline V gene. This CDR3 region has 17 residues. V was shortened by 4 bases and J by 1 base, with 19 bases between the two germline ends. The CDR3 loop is CASSSSPGGQGNTEAFF. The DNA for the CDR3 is TGTGCCAGCAGTTCTTCCCCAGGTGGGCAGGGGAACACTGAAGCTTTCTTT.

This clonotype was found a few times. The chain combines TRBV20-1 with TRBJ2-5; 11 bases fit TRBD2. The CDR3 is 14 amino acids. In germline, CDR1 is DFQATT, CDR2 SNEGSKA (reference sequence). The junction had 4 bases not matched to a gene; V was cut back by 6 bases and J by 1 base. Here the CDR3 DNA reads TGCAGTGCCCTCCTAGCGGGAGGCCAAGAGACCCAGTACTTC. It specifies CSALLAGGQETQYF.

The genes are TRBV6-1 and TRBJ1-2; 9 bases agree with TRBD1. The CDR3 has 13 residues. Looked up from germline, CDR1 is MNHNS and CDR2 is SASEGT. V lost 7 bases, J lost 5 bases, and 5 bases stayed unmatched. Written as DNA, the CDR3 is TGTGCCAGCAACCTCGGACAGGGGTATGGCTACACCTTC. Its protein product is CASNLGQGYGYTF.